This TCR beta chain was recorded in a study of T cells after somatic rescue of genetic block. Method: immunoSEQ multiplex PCR; TCRdb's copy keeps in-frame clones and lacks some. The profile shows around 52,000 clones, 90% to 97% of them singletons. The sequenced sample consisted of peripheral blood mononuclear cells (PBMCs). The clonotype originates from a child younger than two.

In nucleotides, the CDR3 is TGTGCCAGCAGCCGACAGACCACGAACACCGGGGAGCTGTTTTTT. Amino acid sequence: CASSRQTTNTGELFF. The chain carries TRBV7-9 and TRBJ2-2; TRBD1 is a possible D gene (5 bases). V lost 5 bases and J lost 0, with 10 bases in between. Germline CDR1 is SEHNR and CDR2 is FQNEAQ (reference sequence). The CDR3 totals 15 residues.